These T cell receptor beta chains were read from a single sample in a study of PD-L1 blockade in urothelial cancer. Sequenced by immunoSEQ multiplex PCR; TCRdb stores in-frame clones only, minus some. The sample consists of about 2,500 clones, around a third of them appearing once. Sequenced here: tumor tissue, sampled before atezolizumab (anti-PD-L1) treatment. The receptors derive from a man in his sixties with urothelial cancer. The CDR3 runs from the conserved cysteine through the conserved F or W. D genes are given only for firm matches. Size tells how often a clone was seen (once, few, many) or the class of an expanded clone, and some rows leave it out.

TGTGCCAGCAGTGAAGGAGGACAGTTTTACGAGCAGTACTTC	CASSEGGQFYEQYF	TRBV6-1	TRBJ2-7	medium-sized	NA
TGCGCCAGCAGTGAGTTCCTGGGCGGCTACACCTTC	CASSEFLGGYTF	TRBV10-2	TRBJ1-2	NA	NA
TGTGCCAGTAGTACCGGTCCCACCGGGGAGCTGTTTTTT	CASSTGPTGELFF	TRBV19	TRBJ2-2	NA	NA
TGTGCCAGTAGTATTCAGGGAACAGATACGCAGTATTTT	CASSIQGTDTQYF	TRBV19	TRBJ2-3	once	NA
TGTGCCAGCAATAAAACAGATACGCAGTATTTT	CASNKTDTQYF	TRBV6-7	TRBJ2-3	few	NA
TGTGCCAGCAGTTTTCAGACGGGGGCGCGGGGCAATCAGCCCCAGCATTTT	CASSFQTGARGNQPQHF	TRBV28	TRBJ1-5	NA	NA
TGCGCCAGCAGCCACCGGACAGGGGGGGAGTCTGGGGCCAACGTCCTGACTTTC	CASSHRTGGESGANVLTF	TRBV4-1	TRBJ2-6	few	TRBD1
TGTGCCAGCAGTTACAGGTCCTATGGCTACACCTTC	CASSYRSYGYTF	TRBV6-8	TRBJ1-2	few	NA
TGTGCCAGCAGCCAAGATGACCCGCTGGGTCAGCCCCAGCATTTT	CASSQDDPLGQPQHF	TRBV14	TRBJ1-5	NA	NA
TGTGCCAGCAGCTTAACTGGGACAGGGTACAATCAGCCCCAGCATTTT	CASSLTGTGYNQPQHF	TRBV11-3	TRBJ1-5	NA	TRBD1
TGTGCCAGCAGTAAGGACAGGGGGAAAGAGACCCAGTACTTC	CASSKDRGKETQYF	TRBV9	TRBJ2-5	NA	TRBD1
TGTGCCAGCAGCCTCACACGGGGAGGTACTGAAGCTTTCTTT	CASSLTRGGTEAFF	TRBV14	TRBJ1-1	once	NA
TGTGCCAGCAGCGGGGACGCTCTCCTGAACACTGAAGCTTTCTTT	CASSGDALLNTEAFF	TRBV11-3	TRBJ1-1	NA	NA
TGTGCCATCAGTGAGTCTAAGGTGACCCAGTACTTC	CAISESKVTQYF	TRBV10-3	TRBJ2-5	few	NA
TGTGCCAGCAGCAAACAAGAAGCGCGACAAGAGACCCAGTACTTC	CASSKQEARQETQYF	TRBV7-5	TRBJ2-5	few	NA
TGCAGCATTGAAGGGGACAGGGTAACAGATACGCAGTATTTT	CSIEGDRVTDTQYF	TRBV29-1	TRBJ2-3	NA	TRBD1